Below, 10 T cell receptor beta chains from the same sample are listed, as sequenced in a study of CD8 T cells in Susac syndrome. Random-hexamer reverse transcription was applied to roughly 0.5 to 1 ug RNA. TCRdb itself ran the immunoSEQ multiplex PCR reads through MiXCR, one entry per CDR3 protein. The sample shows roughly 150,000 distinct CDR3 sequences, 92% of them seen only once. Sequencing input: CD4+ T cells from PBMCs. All receptors derive from a human donor in good health.

The CDR3 nucleotides read TGTGCCAGCGTCCCGGGACAGGGAGACACCGGGGAGCTGTTTTTT. Translated: CASVPGQGDTGELFF. The genes are TRBV12-3 or TRBV12-4 and TRBJ2-2, with 9 bases that match TRBD1. The CDR3 has 15 amino acids. After removal of 8 bases from V and 3 bases from J, the junction contained 7 bases not matched to a gene.

This rearrangement joins TRBV28 to TRBJ1-1; D is ambiguous. Per germline, CDR1 MDHEN and CDR2 SYDVKM. The CDR3 is made up of 12 amino acids. V was pared by 4 bases and J by 8 bases, with 11 bases between. CDR3 DNA sequence: TGTGCCAGCAGTTCAGGACCACGGGAAGCTTTCTTT. Its translation: CASSSGPREAFF.

The gene calls are TRBV7-2 and TRBJ2-3; D remains ambiguous. Germline CDR1 is SGHTA and CDR2 is FQGNSA. The CDR3 spans 12 residues. Trimming took off 3 bases at V and 10 bases at J, with 11 bases between the two ends. DNA for the CDR3: TGTGCCAGCAGCTTTATGTCTCAGGCGCAGTATTTT. Protein: CASSFMSQAQYF. The complete variable domain, with remaining parts taken from reference TRBV7-2 and TRBJ2-3, reads GAGVSQSPSNKVTEKGKDVELRCDPISGHTALYWYRQSLGQGLEFLIYFQGNSAPDKSGLPSDRFSAERTGGSVSTLTIQRTQQEDSAVYLCASSFMSQAQYFGPGTRLTVL.

The V and J genes are TRBV6-1 and TRBJ1-5; D is undetermined. V lost 5 bases, J lost 0 bases, and 5 bases lay in between. This CDR3 contains 13 residues. Per the germline V gene, CDR1 is MNHNS and CDR2 is SASEGT. The CDR3 reads CASSQYSNQPQHF. CDR3 nucleotides: TGTGCCAGCAGTCAATATAGCAATCAGCCCCAGCATTTT.

The chain has TRBV7-2 and TRBJ2-4; D may match TRBD1 or TRBD2 (5 bases each). V lost 1 base and J lost 0, with 19 bases in between. CDR3 length: 19 residues. Germline assignment: CDR1 SGHTA and CDR2 FQGNSA. DNA for the CDR3: TGTGCCAGCAGCTTAGGAGTTGTTTGGGACGGGGTAGCCAAAAACATTCAGTACTTC. Protein sequence: CASSLGVVWDGVAKNIQYF.

This sequence joins TRBV12-3 or TRBV12-4 and TRBJ2-7, with TRBD2 matching 7 bases. The CDR3 sequence is 17 residues long. V was clipped by 6 bases and J by 3 bases; unmatched bases: 17. In DNA form, the CDR3 reads TGTGCCAGCAGCCCAGGGACTACCTACCCACCCCTCTACGAGCAGTACTTC. Encoded protein: CASSPGTTYPPLYEQYF.

This chain's CDR3 is CASSPLGPGSYNEQFF. DNA of the CDR3: TGTGCCAGCTCACCACTCGGACCAGGCTCCTACAATGAGCAGTTCTTC. V and J are TRBV18 and TRBJ2-1; D remains unclear. The CDR3 runs to 16 residues. Germline V gene data show CDR1 as KGHSH and CDR2 as LQKENI. The V end lost 1 base, the J end lost 0 bases, and 10 bases lay between the germline ends.

V gene TRBV27 combines with J gene TRBJ1-6; D gene uncertain. This CDR3 is 14 amino acids long. Germline V lookup: CDR1 MNHEY, CDR2 SMNVEV (reference sequence). The V end was cut by 2 bases, the J end by 10 bases, with 12 bases between. The CDR3 is CASSLRSVWSPLHF. The DNA of the CDR3 is TGTGCCAGCAGTTTAAGGTCAGTCTGGTCACCCCTCCACTTT.

The rearrangement uses TRBV20-1 and TRBJ1-1; D might be TRBD1 (5 bases). The germline V and J ends were trimmed by 0 bases and 5 bases, with 19 bases remaining between them. Looked up from germline, CDR1 is DFQATT and CDR2 is SNEGSKA (reference sequence). The CDR3 covers 16 residues. In DNA form, the CDR3 reads TGCAGTGCTAGAGAATCAGTAAGGACACATAAAACTGAAGCTTTCTTT. Its protein product is CSARESVRTHKTEAFF.

The chain is built from TRBV6-5 and TRBJ1-2; TRBD1 matches at 7 bases. The V and J ends lost 0 bases and 5 bases, in that order; junction bases with no gene match: 6. CDR3 length equals 15 residues. Germline CDR1 reads MNHEY; CDR2 reads SVGAGI. Written as DNA, the CDR3 is TGTGCCAGCAGTTACTCGTATGGACAGGCTTATGGCTACACCTTC. Its translation is CASSYSYGQAYGYTF.